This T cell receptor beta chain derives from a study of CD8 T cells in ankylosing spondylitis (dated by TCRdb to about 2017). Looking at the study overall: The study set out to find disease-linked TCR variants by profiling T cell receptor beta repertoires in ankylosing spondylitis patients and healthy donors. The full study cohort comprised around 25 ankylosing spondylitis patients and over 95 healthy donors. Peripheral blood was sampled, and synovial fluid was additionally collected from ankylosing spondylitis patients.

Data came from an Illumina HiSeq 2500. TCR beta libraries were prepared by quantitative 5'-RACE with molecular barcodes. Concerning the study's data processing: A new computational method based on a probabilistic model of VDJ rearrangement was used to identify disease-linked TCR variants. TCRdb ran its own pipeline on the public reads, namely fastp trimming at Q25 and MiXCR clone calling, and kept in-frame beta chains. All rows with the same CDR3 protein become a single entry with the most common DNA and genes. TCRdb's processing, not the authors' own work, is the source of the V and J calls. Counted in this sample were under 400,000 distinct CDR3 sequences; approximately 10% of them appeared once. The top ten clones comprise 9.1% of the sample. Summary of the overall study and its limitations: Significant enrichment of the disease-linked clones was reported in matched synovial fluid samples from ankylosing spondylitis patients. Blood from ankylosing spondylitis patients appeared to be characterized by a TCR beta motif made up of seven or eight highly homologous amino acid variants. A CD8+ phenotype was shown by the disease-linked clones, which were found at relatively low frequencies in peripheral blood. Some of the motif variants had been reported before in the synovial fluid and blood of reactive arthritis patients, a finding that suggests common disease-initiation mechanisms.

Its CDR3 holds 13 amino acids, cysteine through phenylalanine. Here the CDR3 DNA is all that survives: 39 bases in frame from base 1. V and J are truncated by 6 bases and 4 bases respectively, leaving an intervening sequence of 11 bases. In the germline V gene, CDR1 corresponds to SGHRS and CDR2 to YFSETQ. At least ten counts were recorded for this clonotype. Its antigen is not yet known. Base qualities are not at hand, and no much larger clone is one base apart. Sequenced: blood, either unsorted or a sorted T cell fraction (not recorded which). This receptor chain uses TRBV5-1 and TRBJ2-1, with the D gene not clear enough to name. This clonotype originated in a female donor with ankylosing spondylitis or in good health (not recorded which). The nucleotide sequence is TGCGCCAGCACGACAAGTGGGTACAATGAGCAGTTCTTC. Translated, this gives CASTTSGYNEQFF.